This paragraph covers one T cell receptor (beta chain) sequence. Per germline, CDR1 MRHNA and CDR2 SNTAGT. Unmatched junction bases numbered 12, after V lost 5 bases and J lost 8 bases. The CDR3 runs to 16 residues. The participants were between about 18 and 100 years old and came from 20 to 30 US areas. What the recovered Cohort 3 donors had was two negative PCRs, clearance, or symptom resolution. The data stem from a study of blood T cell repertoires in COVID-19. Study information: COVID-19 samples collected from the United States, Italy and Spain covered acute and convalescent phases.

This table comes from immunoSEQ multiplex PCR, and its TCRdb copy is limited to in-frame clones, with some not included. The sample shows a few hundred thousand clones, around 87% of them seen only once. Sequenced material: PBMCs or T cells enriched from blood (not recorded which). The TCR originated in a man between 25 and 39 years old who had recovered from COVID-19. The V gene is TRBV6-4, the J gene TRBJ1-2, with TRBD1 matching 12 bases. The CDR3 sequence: CASSPIRDRGRWGYTF. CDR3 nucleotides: TGTGCCAGCAGTCCCATAAGGGACAGGGGGCGATGGGGCTACACCTTC.